These 25 T cell receptor beta chains were sequenced from one sample in a study of monozygotic twins with inflammatory bowel disease. TCRdb re-analyzed the 5' RACE reads; it lists each CDR3 protein once, without DNA. In all, the sample yields 150,000 or so distinct CDR3 sequences. The sequenced sample was blood. Every receptor here comes from a human donor with ulcerative colitis or Crohn's disease, or a healthy co-twin of an affected twin (not recorded which).

The V gene is TRBV6-5, the J gene TRBJ2-7; TCRdb designates TRBD2, a call that cannot be tested without DNA. Germline values: CDR1 MNHEY, CDR2 SVGAGI. The length of the CDR3 is 16 residues. The CDR3 here is CASSSTRLAGNREQYF.

The rearrangement uses TRBV6-2 or TRBV6-3 and TRBJ2-2. CDR3 length: 13 amino acids. Germline values: CDR1 MNHEY, CDR2 SVGEGT. The CDR3 sequence is CASSYVVTGELFF.

J is TRBJ2-7 and V is TRBV20-1; lacking DNA, the TRBD2 call made by TCRdb goes unchecked. This CDR3 has 14 amino acids. Germline assignment: CDR1 DFQATT and CDR2 SNEGSKA (reference sequence). CDR3 sequence: CSASGSGRGYEQYF.

The rearrangement uses TRBV15 and TRBJ1-2; there is no DNA to check the TCRdb D call of TRBD1. There are 14 residues in the CDR3. The V gene's germline CDR1 is LNHNV and CDR2 YYDKDF (reference sequence). CDR3 amino acids: CATSNTQGPYGYTF.

This sequence joins TRBV29-1 and TRBJ1-1; TCRdb calls TRBD1, which cannot be checked without DNA. The CDR3 length is 15 residues. Germline-derived CDR1 and CDR2 are SQVTM and ANQGSEA. The CDR3 protein is CSVGGTLWGNTEAFF.

The rearrangement joins TRBV12-3 or TRBV12-4 to TRBJ1-4. The CDR3 length is 15 residues. The CDR3 protein is CASRNVARSNEKLFF.

This chain uses TRBV6-5 with TRBJ2-3; TCRdb lists TRBD1, though no DNA is available to test this call. The CDR3 runs to 15 residues. The germline V gene has CDR1 MNHEY and CDR2 SVGAGI. The CDR3 protein is CASSFPGQGLDTQYF.

This chain links TRBV18 with TRBJ1-1; TCRdb selects TRBD1, and the lack of DNA leaves this call unchecked. The germline gives CDR1 KGHSH, CDR2 LQKENI. CDR3 size: 15 residues. CDR3: CASSHDRGGNTEAFF.

The chain employs TRBV21-1 and TRBJ2-1; the D gene TCRdb calls, TRBD1, cannot be checked with no DNA. TRBV21-1 is marked as a pseudogene. The CDR3 spans 14 residues. This CDR3 reads CASSKGDPHNEQFF.

This chain joins TRBV20-1 and TRBJ2-4; the D call of TRBD1 rests on TCRdb alone, since no DNA is present to check it. The CDR3 spans 17 residues. Germline V gene lookup returns CDR1 DFQATT and CDR2 SNEGSKA (reference sequence). The chain's CDR3 is CSARAEGFDRTKNIQYF.

The CDR3: CASSLVLNNFNEQFF. This chain joins TRBV7-9 and TRBJ2-1. Germline V lookup: CDR1 SEHNR, CDR2 FQNEAQ (reference sequence). The CDR3 consists of 15 residues.

V gene TRBV20-1 combines with J gene TRBJ1-4; TCRdb indicates TRBD1, and absent DNA this call remains unverified. In germline, CDR1 is DFQATT, CDR2 SNEGSKA (reference sequence). The CDR3 is made up of 14 amino acids. CDR3 residues: CSAREGQPVEKLFF.

This chain links TRBV4-2 with TRBJ1-5. CDR1 is LGHNA, CDR2 YNFKEQ, per germline. The CDR3 consists of 14 residues. The CDR3: CASSQGFFDQPQHF.

Here the CDR3 reads CSARTTGTDTQYF. This rearrangement joins TRBV20-1 to TRBJ2-3. The CDR3 loop spans 13 amino acids. CDR1 DFQATT and CDR2 SNEGSKA come from the germline V gene (reference sequence).

The genes are TRBV19 and TRBJ1-5. The germline V gene has CDR1 LNHDA and CDR2 SQIVND (reference sequence). The CDR3 runs 14 residues. CDR3 loop: CASISRSSNQPQHF.

The chain joins TRBV7-2 to TRBJ2-3; the D gene TCRdb calls, TRBD2, cannot be checked with no DNA. The CDR3 extends over 15 amino acids. Looked up from germline, CDR1 is SGHTA and CDR2 is FQGNSA. The CDR3 protein is CASSLYSGMTDTQYF.

The chain links TRBV19 to TRBJ1-1. The V gene's germline CDR1 is LNHDA and CDR2 SQIVND (reference sequence). The CDR3 consists of 14 residues. The CDR3 sequence is CASSIEGWNTEAFF.

V usage is TRBV20-1 and J usage is TRBJ1-5; the D call of TRBD1 rests on TCRdb alone, since no DNA is present to check it. From germline, CDR1 is DFQATT and CDR2 SNEGSKA (reference sequence). The CDR3 runs to 16 residues. This CDR3 reads CSARGSFGQKNQPQHF.

The gene calls are TRBV11-2 and TRBJ2-7; TCRdb's D call, TRBD1, is unchecked because there is no DNA. This CDR3 region has 15 residues. Germline V gene data show CDR1 as SGHAT and CDR2 as FQNNGV. CDR3 region: CASSRPGGMGREQYF.

This sequence joins TRBV29-1 and TRBJ2-1; the D call of TRBD1 rests on TCRdb alone, since no DNA is present to check it. CDR1 is SQVTM, CDR2 ANQGSEA, per germline. This CDR3 has 14 amino acids. The CDR3 is CSVETPSFHNEQFF.

The CDR3 sequence is CSVARRLKTEAFF. The gene calls are TRBV29-1 and TRBJ1-1. The CDR3 spans 13 residues. Germline CDR1 reads SQVTM; CDR2 reads ANQGSEA.

This sequence joins TRBV3-1 and TRBJ2-2. Per the germline V gene, CDR1 is LGHDT and CDR2 is YNNKEL (reference sequence). The CDR3 consists of 13 residues. The CDR3 loop reads CASSQRSTGELFF.

V gene TRBV7-2 combines with J gene TRBJ2-5; TCRdb's D call of TRBD2 is untestable without DNA. CDR1 is SGHTA, CDR2 FQGNSA, per germline. The CDR3 contains 17 residues. The CDR3 here is CASSSRAGVLYRETQYF.

CDR3: CSARDLRTDYGYTF. V is TRBV20-1 and J is TRBJ1-2. In germline, CDR1 is DFQATT, CDR2 SNEGSKA (reference sequence). This CDR3 region has 14 residues.

The chain recombines TRBV19 with TRBJ2-7; no DNA is available, so the TRBD2 call from TCRdb remains unchecked. Germline CDR1 reads LNHDA; CDR2 reads SQIVND (reference sequence). The CDR3 is 11 residues long. The chain's CDR3 is CASRRGNEQYF.